This TCR beta chain was captured in a study of a mutant IDH1 vaccine in newly diagnosed glioma. The wider study: Following radiotherapy alone, or alongside temozolomide cycles, vaccination was started after an interval of 4-6 weeks. Previous treatment comprised radiotherapy, temozolomide, or both, mostly both.

This CDR3 contains 16 residues. Germline CDR1 is LNHNV and CDR2 is YYDKDF (reference sequence). Trimming shortened V by 0 bases and J by 0 bases, and 12 bases separated the two germline ends. Here immunoSEQ multiplex PCR was the method, and the copy in TCRdb shows in-frame clones only, minus some. In the table there are 35,000 to 45,000 clones, around 75% of which are singletons. Comment on this clone: The antigen is unknown.

Specified time point: week 47, end of study. Vaccinated patients received 300 ug of mutant IDH1 20-mer peptide per dose, with topical imiquimod. Astrocytomas that were new, WHO grade 3 or 4, IDH1-mutant and ATRX-lost were present in the donors. The material was PBMCs, obtained from a glioma patient whose treatment included an IDH1 peptide vaccine. This receptor was obtained from a man aged 35 to 55 with glioma. The chain is built from TRBV15 and TRBJ2-7; D not resolved. The CDR3 spells CATSRDIQQSSYEQYF. DNA for the CDR3: TGTGCCACCAGCAGAGACATTCAACAGAGCTCCTACGAGCAGTACTTC.